The subject of this entry is one TCR beta chain. What it binds is not known. These data are taken from a study of T cell repertoires in cytomegalovirus infection. Study results and caveats: HLA-C-restricted CMV clonotypes gave the most frequent clonotype in two of eight donors.

TCRdb processed the reads anew with MiXCR; each CDR3 protein has one entry. Here the sample spans about half a million distinct CDR3 sequences, around 35% being singletons. Sequences were derived from cultured PBMCs, sampled from culture after CMV antigen stimulation. This clonotype was obtained from a human donor in good health (CMV status not recorded). Some clones in this sample may be carry-over from other donors' samples.

CDR3 nucleotides: TGTGCCAGCAGCTTGGGTGGGACTAGCGGGAGGACTGAGCAGTACTTC. Protein sequence: CASSLGGTSGRTEQYF. This chain joins TRBV5-4 and TRBJ2-7; 15 bases align to TRBD2. The germline V gene has CDR1 SGHNT and CDR2 YYREEE (reference sequence). J lost 7 bases, V lost 0 bases, and 5 bases had no gene match. The CDR3 spans 16 residues.